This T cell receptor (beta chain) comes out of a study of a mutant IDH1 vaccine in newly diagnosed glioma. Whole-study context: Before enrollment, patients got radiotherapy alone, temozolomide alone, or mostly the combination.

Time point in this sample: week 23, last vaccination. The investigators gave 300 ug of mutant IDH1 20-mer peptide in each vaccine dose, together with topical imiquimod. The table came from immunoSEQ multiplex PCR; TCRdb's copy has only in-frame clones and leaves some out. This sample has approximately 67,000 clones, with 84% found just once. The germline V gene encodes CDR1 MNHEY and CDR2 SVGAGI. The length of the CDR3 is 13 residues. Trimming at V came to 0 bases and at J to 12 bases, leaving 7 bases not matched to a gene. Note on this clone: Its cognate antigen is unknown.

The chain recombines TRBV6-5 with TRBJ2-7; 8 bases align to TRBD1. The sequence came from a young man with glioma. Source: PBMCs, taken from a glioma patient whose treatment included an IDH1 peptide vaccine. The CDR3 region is CASSYSRQGRTYF. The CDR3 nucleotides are TGTGCCAGCAGTTACTCCCGACAGGGGCGGACGTACTTC.